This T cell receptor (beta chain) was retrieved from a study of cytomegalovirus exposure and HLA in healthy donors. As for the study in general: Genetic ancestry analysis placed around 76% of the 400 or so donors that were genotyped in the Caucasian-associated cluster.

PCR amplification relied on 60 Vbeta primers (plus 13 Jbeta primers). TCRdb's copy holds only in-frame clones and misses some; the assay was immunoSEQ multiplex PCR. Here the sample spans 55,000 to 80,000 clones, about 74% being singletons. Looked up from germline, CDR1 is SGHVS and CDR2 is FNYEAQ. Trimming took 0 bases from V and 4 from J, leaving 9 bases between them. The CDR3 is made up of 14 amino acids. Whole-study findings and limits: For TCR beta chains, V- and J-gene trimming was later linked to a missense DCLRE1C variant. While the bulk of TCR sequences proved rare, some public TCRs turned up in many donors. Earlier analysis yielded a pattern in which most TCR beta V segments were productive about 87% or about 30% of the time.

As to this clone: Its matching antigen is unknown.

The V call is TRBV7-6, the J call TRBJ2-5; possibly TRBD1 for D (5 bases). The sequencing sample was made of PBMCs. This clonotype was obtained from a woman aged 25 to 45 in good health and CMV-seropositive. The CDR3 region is CASSLAGVVETQYF. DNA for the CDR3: TGTGCCAGCAGCTTAGCAGGGGTGGTAGAGACCCAGTACTTC. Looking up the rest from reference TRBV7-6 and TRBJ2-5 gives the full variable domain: GAGVSQSPRYKVTKRGQDVALRCDPISGHVSLYWYRQALGQGPEFLTYFNYEAQQDKSGLPNDRFSAERPEGSISTLTIQRTEQRDSAMYRCASSLAGVVETQYFGPGTRLLVL.